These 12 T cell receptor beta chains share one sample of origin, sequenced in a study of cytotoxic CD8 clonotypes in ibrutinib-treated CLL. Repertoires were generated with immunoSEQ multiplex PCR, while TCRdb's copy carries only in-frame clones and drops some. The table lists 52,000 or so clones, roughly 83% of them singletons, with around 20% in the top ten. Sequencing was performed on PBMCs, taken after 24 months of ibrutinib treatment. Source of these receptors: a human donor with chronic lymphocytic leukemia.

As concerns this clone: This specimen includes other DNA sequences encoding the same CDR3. The CDR3 bases are TGCGCCAGCAGCTTGAGGGCGGGTCGGACCGGGGAGCTGTTTTTT. This translates into CASSLRAGRTGELFF. The chain combines TRBV5-1 with TRBJ2-2, with a possible D match to TRBD2 (5 bases). CDR1 is SGHRS and CDR2 is YFSETQ in the germline V gene. The length of the CDR3 is 15 residues. Trimming stripped 1 base from V and 5 bases from J, with 12 bases between.

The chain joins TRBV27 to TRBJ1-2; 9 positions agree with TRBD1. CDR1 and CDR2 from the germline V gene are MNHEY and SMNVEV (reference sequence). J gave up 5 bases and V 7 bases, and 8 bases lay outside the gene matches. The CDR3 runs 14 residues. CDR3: CASKLGQGPYGYTF. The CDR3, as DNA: TGTGCCAGCAAGCTAGGACAGGGGCCATATGGCTACACCTTC.

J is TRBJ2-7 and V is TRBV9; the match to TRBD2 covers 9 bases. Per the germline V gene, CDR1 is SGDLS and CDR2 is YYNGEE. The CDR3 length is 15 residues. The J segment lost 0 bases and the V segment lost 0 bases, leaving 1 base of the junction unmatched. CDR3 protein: CASSVDSGSSYEQYF. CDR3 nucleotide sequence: TGTGCCAGCAGCGTAGATAGCGGGAGCTCCTACGAGCAGTACTTC.

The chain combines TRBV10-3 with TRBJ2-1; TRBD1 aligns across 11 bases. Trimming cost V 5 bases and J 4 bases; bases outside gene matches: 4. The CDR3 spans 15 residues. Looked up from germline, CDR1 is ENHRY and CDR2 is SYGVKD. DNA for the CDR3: TGTGCCATCAGTCAGGGACAGGGGGGATACAATGAGCAGTTCTTC. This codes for CAISQGQGGYNEQFF.

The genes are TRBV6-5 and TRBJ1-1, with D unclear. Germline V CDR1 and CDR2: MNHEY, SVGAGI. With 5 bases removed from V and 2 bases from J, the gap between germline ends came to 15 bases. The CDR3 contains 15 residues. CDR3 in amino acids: CASSPPAGHNTEAFF. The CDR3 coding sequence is TGTGCCAGCAGTCCCCCGGCAGGTCATAACACTGAAGCTTTCTTT.

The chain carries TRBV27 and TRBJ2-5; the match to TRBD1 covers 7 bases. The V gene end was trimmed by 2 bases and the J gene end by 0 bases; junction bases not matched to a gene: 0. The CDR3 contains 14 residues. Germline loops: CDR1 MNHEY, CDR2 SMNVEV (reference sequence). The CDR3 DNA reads TGTGCCAGCAGTTTAGGGACAGACCAAGAGACCCAGTACTTC. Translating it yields CASSLGTDQETQYF.

The CDR3 protein is CAISASGTGDAVDTEAFF. CDR3 bases: TGTGCCATCAGTGCCTCCGGGACAGGGGATGCGGTGGACACTGAAGCTTTCTTT. This chain uses TRBV10-3 with TRBJ1-1; 10 bases agree with TRBD1. The V gene's germline CDR1 is ENHRY and CDR2 SYGVKD. J gave up 3 bases and V 4 bases, and 14 bases lay outside the gene matches. The CDR3 is made up of 18 amino acids.

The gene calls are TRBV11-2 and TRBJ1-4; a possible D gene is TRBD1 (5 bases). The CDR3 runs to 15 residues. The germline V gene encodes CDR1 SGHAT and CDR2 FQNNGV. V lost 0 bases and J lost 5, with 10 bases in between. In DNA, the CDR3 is TGTGCCAGCAGCTTAGATCCAGGGTGGAATGAAAAACTGTTTTTT. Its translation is CASSLDPGWNEKLFF.

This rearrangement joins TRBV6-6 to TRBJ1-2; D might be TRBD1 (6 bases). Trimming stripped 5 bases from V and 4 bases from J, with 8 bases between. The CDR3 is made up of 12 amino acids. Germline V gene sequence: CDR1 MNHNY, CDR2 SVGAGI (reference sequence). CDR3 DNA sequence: TGTGCCAGCAGTCGGGACATCTATGGCTACACCTTC. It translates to CASSRDIYGYTF.

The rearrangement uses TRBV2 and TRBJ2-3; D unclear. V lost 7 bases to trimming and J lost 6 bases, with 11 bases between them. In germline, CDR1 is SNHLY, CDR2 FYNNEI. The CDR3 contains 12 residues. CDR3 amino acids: CASNLRVDTQYF. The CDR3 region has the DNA TGTGCCAGCAACCTCAGAGTGGATACGCAGTATTTT.

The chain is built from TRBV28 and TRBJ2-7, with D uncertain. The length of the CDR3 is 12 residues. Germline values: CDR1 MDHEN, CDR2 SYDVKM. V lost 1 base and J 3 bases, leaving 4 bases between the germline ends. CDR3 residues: CASSLSFYEQYF. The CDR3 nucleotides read TGTGCCAGCAGTTTATCCTTCTACGAGCAGTACTTC.

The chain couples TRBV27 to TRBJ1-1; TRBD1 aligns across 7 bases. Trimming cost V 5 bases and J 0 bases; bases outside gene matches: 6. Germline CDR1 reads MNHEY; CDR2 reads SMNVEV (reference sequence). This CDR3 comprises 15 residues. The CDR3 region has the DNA TGTGCCAGCAGTCTGGACAGGACAATGAACACTGAAGCTTTCTTT. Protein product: CASSLDRTMNTEAFF.